Sequencing of this T cell receptor (beta chain) was carried out in a study of cytomegalovirus exposure and HLA in healthy donors. The V gene's germline CDR1 is SGHVS and CDR2 FNYEAQ. The CDR3 runs 15 residues. V trimming: 5 bases; J trimming: 4 bases; junction bases outside the gene matches: 7. In the PCR, 60 Vbeta and 13 Jbeta primers were used. The data were produced by immunoSEQ multiplex PCR, yet TCRdb's version contains in-frame clones alone and is incomplete. The sample carries roughly 130,000 clones, approximately 80% recorded once. Material for sequencing was PBMCs. The clonotype was recovered from a man aged 40-49 years in good health and CMV-seronegative. The gene calls are TRBV7-6 and TRBJ1-5; 8 nucleotides line up with TRBD1. Here the CDR3 reads CASSPNQGANQPQHF. DNA of the CDR3: TGTGCCAGCAGCCCGAATCAGGGGGCGAATCAGCCCCAGCATTTT.